This TCR beta chain comes out of a study of T cells in Graves' hyperthyroidism and ophthalmopathy. Whole-study findings and limits: Model-based prediction identified ophthalmopathy a median roughly 5.9 months prior to its onset.

The germline V gene has CDR1 DFQATT and CDR2 SNEGSKA (reference sequence). With 0 bases clipped from V and 0 bases from J, the junction kept 5 bases outside the gene matches. This CDR3 has 16 residues. Regarding this clonotype: The antigen remains unidentified.

Uncontrolled infection, other autoimmune disease, pregnancy or lactation excluded patients. TCR beta CDR3 regions were amplified from RNA. With the HTBI primer set, the TCR CDR3 went through a first round of RT-PCR. TCRdb reprocessed the multiplex PCR reads with MiXCR, giving one entry per CDR3 protein. The sample has about 560,000 distinct CDR3 sequences, about a sixth seen once. Sequences were obtained from blood. This receptor was taken from a woman between 18 and 29 years old with Graves' hyperthyroidism. The chain has TRBV20-1 and TRBJ2-1; 7 bases agree with TRBD2. CDR3 in amino acids: CSARDRLASSYNEQFF. As DNA, the CDR3 is TGCAGTGCTAGAGATCGACTAGCTAGCTCCTACAATGAGCAGTTCTTC.